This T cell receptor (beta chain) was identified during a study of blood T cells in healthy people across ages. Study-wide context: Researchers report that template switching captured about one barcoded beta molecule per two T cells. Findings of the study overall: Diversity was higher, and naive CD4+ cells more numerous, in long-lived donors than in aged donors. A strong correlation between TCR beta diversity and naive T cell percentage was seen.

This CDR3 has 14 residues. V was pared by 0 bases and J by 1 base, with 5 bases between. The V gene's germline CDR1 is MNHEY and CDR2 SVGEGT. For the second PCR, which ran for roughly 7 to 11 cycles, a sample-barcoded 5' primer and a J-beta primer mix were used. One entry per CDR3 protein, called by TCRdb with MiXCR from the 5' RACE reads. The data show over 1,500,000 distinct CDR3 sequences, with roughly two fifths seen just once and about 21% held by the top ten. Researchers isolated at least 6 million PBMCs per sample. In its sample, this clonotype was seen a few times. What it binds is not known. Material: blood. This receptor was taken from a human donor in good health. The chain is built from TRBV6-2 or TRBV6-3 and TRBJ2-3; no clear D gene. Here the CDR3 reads CASSYSPRTDTQYF. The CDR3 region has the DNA TGTGCCAGCAGTTACTCACCCCGCACAGATACGCAGTATTTT.